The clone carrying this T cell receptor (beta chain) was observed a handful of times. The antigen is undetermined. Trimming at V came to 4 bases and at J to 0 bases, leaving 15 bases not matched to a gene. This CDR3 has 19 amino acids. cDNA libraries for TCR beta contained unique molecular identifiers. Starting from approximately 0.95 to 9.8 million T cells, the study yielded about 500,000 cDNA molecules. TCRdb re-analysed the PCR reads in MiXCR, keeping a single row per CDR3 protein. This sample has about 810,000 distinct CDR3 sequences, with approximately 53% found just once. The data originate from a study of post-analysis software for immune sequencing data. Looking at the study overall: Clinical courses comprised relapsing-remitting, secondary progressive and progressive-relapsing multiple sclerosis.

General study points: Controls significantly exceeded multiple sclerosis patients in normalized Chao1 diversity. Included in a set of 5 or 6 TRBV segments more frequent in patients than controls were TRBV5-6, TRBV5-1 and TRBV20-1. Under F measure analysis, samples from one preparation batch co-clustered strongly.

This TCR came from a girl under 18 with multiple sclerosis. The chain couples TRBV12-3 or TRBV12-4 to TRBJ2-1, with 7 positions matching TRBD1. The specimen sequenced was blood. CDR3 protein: CASSSPKIGGPSSYNEQFF. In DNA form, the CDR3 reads TGTGCCAGCAGTTCCCCAAAGATAGGGGGCCCAAGCTCCTACAATGAGCAGTTCTTC.